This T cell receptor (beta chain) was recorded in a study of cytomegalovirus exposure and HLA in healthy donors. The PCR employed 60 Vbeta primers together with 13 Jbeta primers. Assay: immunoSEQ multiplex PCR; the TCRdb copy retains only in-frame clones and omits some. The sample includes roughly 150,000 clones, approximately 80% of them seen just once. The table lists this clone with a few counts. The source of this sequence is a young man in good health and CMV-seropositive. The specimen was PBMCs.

CDR3 DNA: TGTGCCAGCTTACGGGGCGGGGGAGGCTACACCTTC. It translates to CASLRGGGGYTF. V usage is TRBV5-8 and J usage is TRBJ1-2, with D possibly TRBD1 on 5 matching bases. This CDR3 has 12 amino acids. V was cut by 7 bases and J by 8 bases, with 15 bases left in between. The germline V gene has CDR1 SGHTS and CDR2 YDEGEE.